These T cell receptor beta chains were read from a single sample in a study of post-analysis software for immune sequencing data. A single record per CDR3 protein comes from TCRdb applying MiXCR to the PCR reads. The table includes roughly 570,000 distinct CDR3 sequences, 30% to 40% detected once. Material: blood. These receptor sequences come from a girl aged 2-17 years with multiple sclerosis. Both conserved end residues are part of each CDR3. Not every row has a clone size; where given, it reads once, few, many or a size class.

>TRBJ2-5|TRBV27|few
CASSFRGETQETQYF
>TRBJ2-1|TRBV7-3|many
CASSHGVNNEQFF
>.|TRBV12-3/TRBV12-4|.
CASSLRAGGGETQYF
>TRBJ1-2|TRBV14|.
CASSQVVRVTYGYTF
>TRBJ2-3|TRBV28|.
CASAPGGVTDTQYF
>TRBJ2-6|TRBV5-1|once
CASRESGSGANVLTF
>TRBJ1-6|TRBV4-2|few
CASSWSGTGDSPLHF
>TRBJ1-6|TRBV3-1|.
CASSQETGTRNSPLHF
>TRBJ2-3|TRBV6-1|.
CASRAIRGTPSTDTQYF
>TRBJ1-1|TRBV4-1|.
CASSYGTGATEAFF
>TRBJ2-1|TRBV7-2|few
CASSLPRRGHPSSYNEQFF
>TRBJ1-1|TRBV7-2|.
CASSSSGQGAQEMNTEAFF
>TRBJ1-1|TRBV29-1|.
CSVEDAFF
>TRBJ1-4|TRBV4-2|.
CASSQTPGHQNEKLFF
>TRBJ1-1|TRBV6-6|.
CASSYSTLWVHYEAFF
>TRBJ2-7|TRBV5-1|.
CASSRVTGLAGGMLSYEQYF
>TRBJ2-7|TRBV5-6|few
CASSFGEVYEQYF
>TRBJ2-1|TRBV5-5|many
CASSLSPSSYNEQFF
>TRBJ1-1|TRBV2|once
CASSGTTGTEAFF
>TRBJ2-1|TRBV20-1|.
CSAIMAPSGEQFF
>TRBJ1-1|TRBV15|.
CATSRDQGGTEAFF
>TRBJ2-7|TRBV20-1|.
CSATSGGRAYEQYF
>TRBJ1-4|TRBV6-1|.
CASSRGVGTGVGTNEKLFF
>TRBJ1-1|TRBV5-5|few
CASSQTDNTEAFF
>TRBJ2-5|TRBV11-2|few
CASSFRGHEYQETQYF
>TRBJ1-1|TRBV5-1|few
CASSLLIRVNTEAFF
>TRBJ2-7|TRBV5-1|.
CASSRGGGGFYEQYF
>TRBJ1-1|TRBV27|.
CASSLKDMNTEAFF
>TRBJ2-6|TRBV7-3|few
CASSFGAGANVLTF
>TRBJ1-2|TRBV28|few
CASSYRGVWYGYTF
>TRBJ2-3|TRBV6-2/TRBV6-3|few
CASSPQAGRADTQYF
>TRBJ2-3|TRBV3-1|few
CASSQDRKASGADTQYF
>TRBJ2-5|TRBV4-1|many
CASSQEGTSGDYQETQYF
>.|TRBV20-1|.
CSASPSAETQYF
>TRBJ1-4|TRBV20-1|.
CSARDRRGNEKLFF
>TRBJ1-6|TRBV20-1|.
CSARDQGSGNSPLHF
>TRBJ2-7|TRBV15|.
CATSRGRTEIHEQYF
>TRBJ2-7|TRBV6-2/TRBV6-3|.
CASSYSLAGTNSYEQYF
>TRBJ2-1|TRBV12-3/TRBV12-4|.
CASSLGKGLYNEQFF
>TRBJ2-2|TRBV5-1|.
CASSGGGQGATGELFF
>TRBJ1-1|TRBV5-1|.
CASSLGLNAEAFF
>TRBJ2-1|TRBV6-5|few
CASSPGREQFF
>.|TRBV4-1|.
CASSQGTGGNIQYF
>TRBJ1-4|TRBV18|.
CASSPTLTNEKLFF
>TRBJ1-2|TRBV29-1|once
CGASGGPLYGYTF
>TRBJ1-5|TRBV10-3|few
CAISESSAESQPQHF
>TRBJ1-1|TRBV7-2|.
CASSFSSAEAFF
>TRBJ2-5|TRBV3-1|.
CASSRGQDVETQYF
>TRBJ2-7|TRBV7-8|.
CASRAYTESYEQYF
>TRBJ2-5|TRBV12-3/TRBV12-4|many
CASSLELRETQYF
>TRBJ2-2|TRBV28|.
CASSFGLLTGELFF
>TRBJ2-2|TRBV11-3|.
CASSHRALNTGELFF
>TRBJ2-7|TRBV29-1|.
CSVVSSSYEQYF